The rows below give T cell receptor beta chains drawn from one sample of a study of siplizumab effects on memory and regulatory T cells. Produced via immunoSEQ multiplex PCR; TCRdb's table is partial and in-frame only. The sample shows around 100,000 clones, roughly 92% of them seen only once. Sequencing was carried out using CD4+ T cells sorted from blood. Receptors were obtained from a human donor in good health. Both conserved end residues are part of each CDR3. The order of the fields is clone size, V gene, D gene, J gene, CDR3 DNA, CDR3 protein. The D gene is left open where the match is weak. A clone size is listed for some rows: how often the clone was seen (once, few, many), or a class if it is expanded.

>.|TRBV5-1|TRBD1|TRBJ2-5
TGCGCCAGCACGGAGACAGGGTACCAAGAGACCCAGTACTTC
CASTETGYQETQYF
>.|TRBV19|.|TRBJ2-7
TGTGCCAGTAGTATAGCGGGAGAACGCTACGAGCAGTACTTC
CASSIAGERYEQYF
>.|TRBV7-9|TRBD1|TRBJ1-2
TGTGCCAGCAGCTCTGGGACAGACTATGGCTACACCTTC
CASSSGTDYGYTF
>.|TRBV7-8|.|TRBJ2-1
TGTGCCAGCAGCTTAGCCGGGGGACAGAGCAATGAGCAGTTCTTC
CASSLAGGQSNEQFF
>.|TRBV5-1|.|TRBJ1-2
TGCGCCAGCAGCCTGGACGGAGAGTATGGCTACACCTTC
CASSLDGEYGYTF
>.|TRBV5-4|.|TRBJ2-1
TGTGCCAGCAGCCGGGGGCAGGGGTACAATGAGCAGTTCTTC
CASSRGQGYNEQFF
>.|TRBV21-1|.|TRBJ1-2
TGTGCCAGCAGCAAAGAAGGGAACTGCTATGGCTACACCTTC
CASSKEGNCYGYTF
>once|TRBV5-1|.|TRBJ2-5
TGCGCCAGCAGTTCGACCAGTCTTGAGACCCAGTACTTC
CASSSTSLETQYF
>.|TRBV7-2|TRBD2|TRBJ2-5
TGTGCCAGCAGCCAGACTAGCTTGGAGACCCAGTACTTC
CASSQTSLETQYF
>.|TRBV11-1|.|TRBJ2-2
TGTGCCAGCAGCTTAACGAACACCGGGGAGCTGTTTTTT
CASSLTNTGELFF
>.|TRBV19|.|TRBJ1-5
TGTGCCAGTACACCCGTCCCCAATCAGCCCCAGCATTTT
CASTPVPNQPQHF
>.|TRBV10-2|TRBD1|TRBJ1-3
TGCGCCAGCAGTGATCAGGGGGTTAGAAACACCATATATTTT
CASSDQGVRNTIYF
>.|TRBV9|.|TRBJ2-3
TGTGCCAGCAGCGTAGGGGTAAACCTTGGCACAGATACGCAGTATTTT
CASSVGVNLGTDTQYF
>.|TRBV28|TRBD1|TRBJ2-1
TGTGCCAGCGGATGGGACAGATACAATGAGCAGTTCTTC
CASGWDRYNEQFF
>.|TRBV9|.|TRBJ2-5
TGTGCCAGCAGCCGGAGGAAAAACGGAGAGACCCAGTACTTC
CASSRRKNGETQYF
>.|TRBV7-2|.|TRBJ2-5
TGTGCCAGCAGCTTTGGAATCTACCAAGAGACCCAGTACTTC
CASSFGIYQETQYF
>.|TRBV29-1|TRBD1|TRBJ1-2
TGCAGCGTTCCGGCGGGACAGGGAAACTATGGCTACACCTTC
CSVPAGQGNYGYTF
>.|TRBV25-1|.|TRBJ2-7
TGTGCCAGCAGTCCACCGCTTACGGGCGAGCAGTACTTC
CASSPPLTGEQYF
>.|TRBV5-1|TRBD2|TRBJ2-1
TGCGCCAGCAGCTTGGAAGGGCTGCCTAGCGGGAGCTCTTCTGAGCAGTTCTTC
CASSLEGLPSGSSSEQFF
>.|TRBV7-9|.|TRBJ2-2
TGTGCCAGCAGCCCCCTGACAGATACCGGGGAGCTGTTTTTT
CASSPLTDTGELFF
>.|TRBV5-1|TRBD1|TRBJ1-6
TGCGCCAGCAGCGTAACCGGGACAGGGTCACCCCTCCACTTT
CASSVTGTGSPLHF
>.|TRBV5-6|TRBD2|TRBJ2-1
TGTGCCAGCAGCCTGGGACTAGCGGGAATCGGTCACAATGAGCAGTTCTTC
CASSLGLAGIGHNEQFF